This TCR beta chain was obtained from a study of memory CD4+ T cells and cytomegalovirus serostatus. The protocol was immunoSEQ multiplex PCR, while the TCRdb copy is restricted to in-frame clones and leaves out a portion. This table has 40,000 to 45,000 clones, over 65% appearing once. The sort gate was single viable CD3+CD4+CD8-CD45RO+ cells for memory CD4+ T cells. This CDR3 is built from 16 residues. CDR1 and CDR2 (germline): SGDLS, YYNGEE. The V and J ends lost 0 bases and 7 bases, in that order; junction bases with no gene match: 6. The origin of this receptor is an adult in good health and CMV-seronegative. Material for sequencing was memory CD4+ T cells from blood. The chain recombines TRBV9 with TRBJ1-6, with 8 bases fitting TRBD1. The CDR3 reads CASSVDWTGSNSPLHF. In DNA form, the CDR3 reads TGTGCCAGCAGCGTAGATTGGACAGGGTCCAATTCACCCCTCCACTTT.